This T cell receptor (beta chain) emerged from a study of blood T cell repertoires in COVID-19. Study context: T cells, B-cell-depleted T cells, or PBMCs supplied cDNA or gDNA.

In the authors' workflow: Reference gene primer amplification gave nucleated cell count estimates. Only in-frame clones appear in the TCRdb table, and some are missing; sequencing was by immunoSEQ multiplex PCR. V and J calls and clone size follow that table, whereas D and trimming were derived from the DNA. The sample has 300,000 or so clones, roughly 80% seen once. The CDR3 length is 13 residues. Germline CDR1 and CDR2: MNHEY and SVGAGI. The germline V and J ends were trimmed by 6 bases and 0 bases, with 8 bases remaining between them. This TCR was sampled from a woman between 45 and 60 years old with active or convalescent COVID-19. J is TRBJ1-1 and V is TRBV6-5, with D unresolved. Sequencing used peripheral blood. CDR3 loop: CASRADMNTEAFF. The CDR3 DNA reads TGTGCCAGCAGGGCGGATATGAACACTGAAGCTTTCTTT.